These 18 T cell receptor beta chains were all obtained from the same sample, sequenced in a study of Graves' ophthalmopathy and Graves' hyperthyroidism. Amplified material comprised TCR beta CDR3 regions derived from RNA transcripts. First-round RT-PCR relied on HTBI primers, and a second-round multiplex PCR came next. Each CDR3 protein is one row after TCRdb ran MiXCR on the multiplex PCR reads. Seen here are roughly 1.1 million distinct CDR3 sequences, roughly two fifths observed once, and the top ten hold over 8.5%. Sequenced: peripheral blood or thyroid tissue (not recorded which). Source of these receptors: an adult man with Graves' hyperthyroidism.

The chain has TRBV7-8 and TRBJ1-2; D might be TRBD1 (6 bases). Trimming removed 5 bases at V and 6 bases at J, with 13 bases between. Germline V gene data show CDR1 as SGHVS and CDR2 as FQNEAQ. The CDR3 spans 13 residues. In DNA form, the CDR3 reads TGTGCCAGCAGCGCAACAGGGACGGATGGCTACACCTTC. Translated, it gives CASSATGTDGYTF.

Many counts were recorded for this clonotype. V and J are TRBV11-3 and TRBJ1-1, with 8 bases aligning to TRBD1. The CDR3 is 14 residues long. Germline CDR1 and CDR2: SGHNT and YENEEA. V shed 3 bases and J 4 bases; nucleotides not matched to a gene: 4. CDR3 sequence: CASSFDRGGTEAFF. CDR3 nucleotide sequence: TGTGCCAGCAGCTTCGACAGGGGAGGCACTGAAGCTTTCTTT.

This clonotype was counted at least ten times. The chain links TRBV9 to TRBJ2-2, with 12 bases identical to TRBD2. Germline V gives CDR1 SGDLS, CDR2 YYNGEE. The CDR3 is 16 residues long. With V trimmed by 1 base and J by 6 bases, 4 bases remained unmatched. CDR3 DNA: TGTGCCAGCAGCGTACCTAGCGGGAGGGCCGCCGGGGAGCTGTTTTTT. Translated: CASSVPSGRAAGELFF.

The chain employs TRBV7-2 and TRBJ1-5; the D gene is possibly TRBD1 (6 bases). Trimming took off 5 bases at V and 1 base at J, with 15 bases between the two ends. This CDR3 comprises 16 residues. The germline CDR1 and CDR2 sequences are SGHTA and FQGNSA. The CDR3 DNA reads as TGTGCCAGCAGCCCACAGGGACTGGGAAGCAATCAGCCCCAGCATTTT. This encodes CASSPQGLGSNQPQHF.

Remarks on this clonotype: A much bigger clone sits one base away, suggesting this may be a read error. The chain recombines TRBV7-2 with TRBJ1-1; TRBD1 might be the D (5 bases). The germline gives CDR1 SGHTA, CDR2 FQGNSA. CDR3 length: 15 residues. Trimming took 1 base from V and 1 from J, leaving 10 bases between them. The CDR3 sequence: CASSLVDSSNTEAFF. For the CDR3, the DNA is TGTGCCAGCAGCTTAGTTGACAGTTCGAACACTGAAGCTTTCTTT.

The chain couples TRBV12-3 or TRBV12-4 to TRBJ1-1; 7 nucleotides agree with TRBD1. This CDR3 region has 15 residues. The ends lost 5 bases at V and 10 bases at J; junction bases unmatched: 16. CDR3 residues: CASSRSGGSGVSAFF. The CDR3 coding sequence is TGTGCCAGCAGTAGATCAGGGGGATCCGGAGTATCAGCTTTCTTT.

The V gene is TRBV10-2, the J gene TRBJ1-5; D ambiguous. V lost 6 bases and J lost 8, with 35 bases in between. Germline CDR1 is WSHSY and CDR2 is SAAADI. The CDR3 sequence is 20 residues long. CDR3 sequence: CASSLAGPVPTLVVTEPQHF. The CDR3 bases are TGCGCCAGCAGCTTGGCCGGACCCGTACCGACCTTAGTAGTTACTGAGCCCCAGCATTTT.

This clonotype came up many times. V is TRBV7-8 and J is TRBJ1-2; D is ambiguous. This CDR3 spans 17 amino acids. Trimming removed 8 bases from V and 2 bases from J, with 24 bases in between. Germline CDR1 and CDR2: SGHVS and FQNEAQ. The CDR3 loop is CASSLSPTARPNYGYTF. In nucleotides, the CDR3 is TGTGCCAGCTCCCTTAGTCCAACGGCGCGACCCAACTATGGCTACACCTTC. The whole variable domain, filled in from reference TRBV7-8 and TRBJ1-2, reads GAGVSQSPRYKVAKRGQDVALRCDPISGHVSLFWYQQALGQGPEFLTYFQNEAQLDKSGLPSDRFFAERPEGSVSTLKIQRTQQEDSAVYLCASSLSPTARPNYGYTFGSGTRLTVV.

Turning to this clonotype: This may arise from a read error, as a much more abundant clone is one base away. The J gene is TRBJ2-7, the V gene TRBV7-2; D is possibly TRBD1 (6 bases). Germline V lookup: CDR1 SGHTA, CDR2 FQGNSA. CDR3 length equals 15 residues. Trimming cost V 5 bases and J 8 bases, with 22 bases left between them. This chain's CDR3 is CASSQRGDIGHKQYF. The CDR3 coding sequence is TGTGCCAGCAGCCAGCGAGGGGACATAGGCCACAAGCAGTACTTC.

The chain has TRBV29-1 and TRBJ1-2; the D gene is possibly TRBD1 (5 bases). The CDR3 has 14 amino acids. The germline gives CDR1 SQVTM, CDR2 ANQGSEA. V lost 3 bases and J lost 4, with 15 bases in between. CDR3 amino acids: CSVDASGTLYGYTF. The CDR3 nucleotides read TGCAGCGTTGACGCCTCCGGGACGCTCTATGGCTACACCTTC.

This clonotype was observed a handful of times. The chain is built from TRBV10-3 and TRBJ1-2, with a possible D match to TRBD1 (6 bases). The V end lost 7 bases, the J end lost 1 base, and 10 bases lay between the germline ends. CDR1 and CDR2 (germline): ENHRY, SYGVKD. This CDR3 is 13 amino acids long. CDR3 DNA: TGTGCCATCACCAAGGGGGATAACTATGGCTACACCTTC. Translating gives CAITKGDNYGYTF.

Ten or more counts support this clonotype. The V call is TRBV11-2, the J call TRBJ2-2; 8 bases are shared with TRBD2. The CDR3 is 15 residues long. CDR1 and CDR2 (germline): SGHAT, FQNNGV. J was trimmed by 6 bases and V by 5 bases; bases with no gene match: 8. Here the CDR3 reads CASSPLRTSSGELFF. CDR3 in DNA: TGTGCCAGCAGCCCCCTCCGGACTAGCTCCGGGGAGCTGTTTTTT.

The sample holds many counts of this clonotype. The gene calls are TRBV9 and TRBJ2-5, with TRBD2 matching 7 bases. Germline V gene lookup returns CDR1 SGDLS and CDR2 YYNGEE. V lost 0 bases, J lost 5 bases, and 7 bases stayed unmatched. This CDR3 contains 15 residues. The CDR3 DNA sequence: TGTGCCAGCAGCGTAGGGTTCGCGGGGGTCGAGACCCAGTACTTC. It specifies CASSVGFAGVETQYF.

This sequence joins TRBV20-1 and TRBJ1-5; maybe TRBD1 (6 bases). V was cut by 5 bases and J by 3 bases, with 17 bases left in between. The CDR3 is made up of 15 amino acids. Germline CDR1 is DFQATT and CDR2 is SNEGSKA (reference sequence). CDR3 in DNA: TGCAGTGCTCCACAACGCAGGGGCCTCAATCAGCCCCAGCATTTT. This codes for CSAPQRRGLNQPQHF.

The rearrangement uses TRBV7-9 and TRBJ2-7; D is perhaps TRBD1 or TRBD2 (5 bases each). Germline-derived CDR1 and CDR2 are SEHNR and FQNEAQ (reference sequence). V was shortened by 6 bases and J by 1 base, with 13 bases between the two germline ends. This CDR3 is built from 14 residues. The CDR3 protein is CASRRDGPSYEQYF. The CDR3 coding sequence is TGTGCCAGCAGGAGGGACGGGCCTTCCTACGAGCAGTACTTC.

The table lists this clonotype with many counts. This chain uses TRBV12-3 or TRBV12-4 with TRBJ1-1; D is unclear. The CDR3 is 13 residues long. V was shortened by 3 bases and J by 4 bases, with 9 bases between the two germline ends. The CDR3 region is CASSLRVVTEAFF. The CDR3 bases are TGTGCCAGCAGTTTGAGGGTTGTCACTGAAGCTTTCTTT.

This clonotype was counted once. This sequence joins TRBV10-3 and TRBJ1-5, with D maybe TRBD1 (6 bases). The CDR3 contains 15 residues. Germline CDR1 and CDR2: ENHRY and SYGVKD. V gave up 10 bases and J gave up 5 bases, with 21 bases separating them. CDR3 in amino acids: CASGSMRGQHQPQHF. DNA for the CDR3: TGTGCCAGCGGTTCCATGCGGGGGCAACATCAGCCCCAGCATTTT.

This clonotype has a handful of counts. The chain uses TRBV7-2 and TRBJ1-5; TRBD1 might be the D (6 bases). The V gene lost 1 base and the J gene lost 9 bases, with 13 bases spanning the gap. The CDR3 contains 14 residues. CDR1 is SGHTA and CDR2 is FQGNSA in the germline V gene. The CDR3 loop is CASSLEGGFRPQHF. In nucleotides, the CDR3 is TGTGCCAGCAGCTTAGAAGGGGGGTTTAGGCCCCAGCATTTT. The full variable domain, completed using reference TRBV7-2 and TRBJ1-5, is GAGVSQSPSNKVTEKGKDVELRCDPISGHTALYWYRQSLGQGLEFLIYFQGNSAPDKSGLPSDRFSAERTGGSVSTLTIQRTQQEDSAVYLCASSLEGGFRPQHFGDGTRLSIL.